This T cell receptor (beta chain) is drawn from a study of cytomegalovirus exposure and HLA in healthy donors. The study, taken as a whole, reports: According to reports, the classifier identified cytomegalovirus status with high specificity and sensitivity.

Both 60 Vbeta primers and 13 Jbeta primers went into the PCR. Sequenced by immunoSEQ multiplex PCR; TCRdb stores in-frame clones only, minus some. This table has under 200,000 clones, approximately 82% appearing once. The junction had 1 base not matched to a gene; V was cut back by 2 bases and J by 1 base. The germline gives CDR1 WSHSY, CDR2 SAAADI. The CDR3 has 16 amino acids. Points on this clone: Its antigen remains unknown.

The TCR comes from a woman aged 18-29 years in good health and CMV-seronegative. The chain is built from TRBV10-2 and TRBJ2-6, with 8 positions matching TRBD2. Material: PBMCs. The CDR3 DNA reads TGCGCCAGCAGTGAGCGGGAGGGGTCTGGGGCCAACGTCCTGACTTTC. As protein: CASSEREGSGANVLTF.